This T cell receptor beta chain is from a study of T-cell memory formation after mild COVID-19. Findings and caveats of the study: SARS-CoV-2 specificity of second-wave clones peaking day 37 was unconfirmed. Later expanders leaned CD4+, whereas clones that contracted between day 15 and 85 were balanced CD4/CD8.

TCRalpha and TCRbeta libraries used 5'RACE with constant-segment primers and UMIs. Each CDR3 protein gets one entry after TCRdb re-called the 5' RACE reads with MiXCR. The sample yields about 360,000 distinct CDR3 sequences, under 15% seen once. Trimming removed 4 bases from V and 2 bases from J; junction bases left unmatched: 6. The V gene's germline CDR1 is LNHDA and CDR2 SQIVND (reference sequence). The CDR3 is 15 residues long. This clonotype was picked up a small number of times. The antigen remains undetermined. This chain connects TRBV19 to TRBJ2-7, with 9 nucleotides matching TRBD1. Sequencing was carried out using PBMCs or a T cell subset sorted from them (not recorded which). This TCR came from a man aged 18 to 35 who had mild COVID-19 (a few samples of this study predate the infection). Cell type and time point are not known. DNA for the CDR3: TGTGCCAGTAGTACCCTAGACAGGGGGACCTACGAGCAGTACTTC. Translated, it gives CASSTLDRGTYEQYF. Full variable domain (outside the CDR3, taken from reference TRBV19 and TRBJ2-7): DGGITQSPKYLFRKEGQNVTLSCEQNLNHDAMYWYRQDPGQGLRLIYYSQIVNDFQKGDIAEGYSVSREKKESFPLTVTSAQKNPTAFYLCASSTLDRGTYEQYFGPGTRLTVT.